This T cell receptor (beta chain) was sequenced in a study of graft-versus-host responses after intestinal transplantation. Points on this clone: Its cognate antigen is unknown.

The protocol was immunoSEQ multiplex PCR, while the TCRdb copy is restricted to in-frame clones and leaves out a portion. The table lists about 120,000 clones, over 85% of them singletons. V lost 3 bases and J lost 6, with 9 bases in between. Germline V lookup: CDR1 LNHDA, CDR2 SQIVND (reference sequence). This CDR3 contains 12 residues. General observations from the study: Peak GvH clone levels in circulation were associated with early post-transplant HvG declines.

The receptor was isolated from a human donor who received an intestinal transplant. Sequencing used unstimulated CD8+ T cells sorted from spleen or lymph node cells, obtained before intestinal transplant. The rearrangement joins TRBV19 to TRBJ2-7; possibly TRBD1 for D (6 bases). The CDR3 region is CASSIGTSEQYF. The CDR3, as DNA: TGTGCCAGTAGTATTGGGACAAGCGAGCAGTACTTC. The full variable domain, rest sourced from reference TRBV19 and TRBJ2-7, is DGGITQSPKYLFRKEGQNVTLSCEQNLNHDAMYWYRQDPGQGLRLIYYSQIVNDFQKGDIAEGYSVSREKKESFPLTVTSAQKNPTAFYLCASSIGTSEQYFGPGTRLTVT.